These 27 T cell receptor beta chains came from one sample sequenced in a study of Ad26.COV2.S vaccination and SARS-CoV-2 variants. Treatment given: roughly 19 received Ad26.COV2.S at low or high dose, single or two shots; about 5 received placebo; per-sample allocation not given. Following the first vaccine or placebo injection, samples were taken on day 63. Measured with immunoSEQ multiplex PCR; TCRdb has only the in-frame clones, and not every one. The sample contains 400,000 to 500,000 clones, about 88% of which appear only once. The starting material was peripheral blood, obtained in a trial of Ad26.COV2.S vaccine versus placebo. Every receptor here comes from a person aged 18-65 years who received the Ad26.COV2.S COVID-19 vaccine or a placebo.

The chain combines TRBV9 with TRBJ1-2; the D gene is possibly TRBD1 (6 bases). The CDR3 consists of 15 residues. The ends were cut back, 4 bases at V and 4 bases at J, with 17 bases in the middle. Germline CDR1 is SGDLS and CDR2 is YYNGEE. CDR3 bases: TGTGCCAGCAGCAGGACAGAAAGAAAAATCTATGGCTACACCTTC. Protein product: CASSRTERKIYGYTF.

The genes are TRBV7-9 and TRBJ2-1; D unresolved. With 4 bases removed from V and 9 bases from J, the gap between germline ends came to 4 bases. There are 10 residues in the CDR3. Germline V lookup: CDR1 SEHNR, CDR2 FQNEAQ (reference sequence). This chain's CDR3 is CASSSGEQFF. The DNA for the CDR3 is TGTGCCAGCAGCTCCGGTGAGCAGTTCTTC.

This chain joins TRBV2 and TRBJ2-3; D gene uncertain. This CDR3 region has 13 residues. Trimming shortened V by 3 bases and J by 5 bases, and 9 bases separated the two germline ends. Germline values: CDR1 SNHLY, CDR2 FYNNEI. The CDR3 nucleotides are TGTGCCAGCAGTGATACAGTTGGAGATACGCAGTATTTT. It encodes CASSDTVGDTQYF.

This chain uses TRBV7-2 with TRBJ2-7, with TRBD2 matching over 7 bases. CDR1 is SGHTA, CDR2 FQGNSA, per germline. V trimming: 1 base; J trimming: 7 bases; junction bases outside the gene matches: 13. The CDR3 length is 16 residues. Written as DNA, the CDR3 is TGTGCCAGCAGCTTAGTGGTGGCTAGCGGTGGGTCTGAGCAGTACTTC. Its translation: CASSLVVASGGSEQYF.

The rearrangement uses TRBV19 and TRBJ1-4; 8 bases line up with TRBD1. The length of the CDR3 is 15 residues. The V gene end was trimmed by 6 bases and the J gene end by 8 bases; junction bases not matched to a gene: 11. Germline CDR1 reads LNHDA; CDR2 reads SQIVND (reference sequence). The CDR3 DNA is TGTGCCAGTAGACCCTTGACAGGGGTTAACGAAAAACTGTTTTTT. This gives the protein CASRPLTGVNEKLFF.

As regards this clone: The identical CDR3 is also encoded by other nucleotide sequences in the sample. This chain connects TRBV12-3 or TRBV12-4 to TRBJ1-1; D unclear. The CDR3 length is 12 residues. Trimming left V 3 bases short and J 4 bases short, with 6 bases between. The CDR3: CASSFSTTEAFF. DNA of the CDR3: TGTGCCAGCAGTTTTTCGACCACTGAAGCTTTCTTT.

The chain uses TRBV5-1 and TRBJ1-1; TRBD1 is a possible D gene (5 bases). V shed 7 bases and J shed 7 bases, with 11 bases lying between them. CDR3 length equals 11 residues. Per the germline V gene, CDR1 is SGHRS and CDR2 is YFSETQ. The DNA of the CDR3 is TGCGCCAGCGGAGAGACAGATGAAGCTTTCTTT. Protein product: CASGETDEAFF.

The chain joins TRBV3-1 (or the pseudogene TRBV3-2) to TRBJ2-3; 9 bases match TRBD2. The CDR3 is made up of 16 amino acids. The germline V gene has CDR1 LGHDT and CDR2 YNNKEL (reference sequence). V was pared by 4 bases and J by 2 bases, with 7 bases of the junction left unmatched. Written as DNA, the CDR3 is TGTGCCAGCAGCCTACTGGTAGCGGGGGACACAGATACGCAGTATTTT. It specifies CASSLLVAGDTDTQYF.

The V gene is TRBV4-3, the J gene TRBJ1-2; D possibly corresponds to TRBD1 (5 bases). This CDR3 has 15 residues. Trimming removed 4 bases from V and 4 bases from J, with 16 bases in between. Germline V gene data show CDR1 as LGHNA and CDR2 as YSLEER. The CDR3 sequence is CASSPRTGTAYGYTF. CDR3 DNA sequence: TGCGCCAGCAGCCCACGGACCGGGACGGCCTATGGCTACACCTTC.

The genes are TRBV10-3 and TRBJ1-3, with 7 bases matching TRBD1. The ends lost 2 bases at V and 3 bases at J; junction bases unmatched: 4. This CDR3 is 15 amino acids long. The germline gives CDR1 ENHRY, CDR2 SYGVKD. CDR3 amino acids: CAISEGDRHGNTIYF. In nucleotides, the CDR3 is TGTGCCATCAGTGAGGGGGACAGACATGGAAACACCATATATTTT.

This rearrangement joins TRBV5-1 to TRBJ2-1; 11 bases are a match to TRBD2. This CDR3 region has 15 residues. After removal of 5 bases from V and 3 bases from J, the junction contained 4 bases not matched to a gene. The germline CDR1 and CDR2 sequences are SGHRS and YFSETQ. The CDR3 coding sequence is TGCGCCAGCAGTCCAACTAGCGGGAGCTACAATGAGCAGTTCTTC. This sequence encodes CASSPTSGSYNEQFF. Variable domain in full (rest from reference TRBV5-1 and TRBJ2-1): KAGVTQTPRYLIKTRGQQVTLSCSPISGHRSVSWYQQTPGQGLQFLFEYFSETQRNKGNFPGRFSGRQFSNSRSEMNVSTLELGDSALYLCASSPTSGSYNEQFFGPGTRLTVL.

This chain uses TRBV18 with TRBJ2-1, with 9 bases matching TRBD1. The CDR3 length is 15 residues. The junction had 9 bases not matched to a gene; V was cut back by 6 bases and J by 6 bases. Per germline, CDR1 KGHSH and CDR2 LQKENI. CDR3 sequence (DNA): TGTGCCAGCTCCCCGGGACAGGGTAACTCCAATGAGCAGTTCTTC. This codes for CASSPGQGNSNEQFF.

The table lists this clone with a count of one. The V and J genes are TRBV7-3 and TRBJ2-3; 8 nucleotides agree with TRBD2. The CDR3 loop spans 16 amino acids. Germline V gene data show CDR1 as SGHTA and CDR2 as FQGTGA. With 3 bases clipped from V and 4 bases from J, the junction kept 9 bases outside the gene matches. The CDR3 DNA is TGTGCCAGCAGCTTTGTAGGCGGGGGGTCCCCAGATACGCAGTATTTT. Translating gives CASSFVGGGSPDTQYF.

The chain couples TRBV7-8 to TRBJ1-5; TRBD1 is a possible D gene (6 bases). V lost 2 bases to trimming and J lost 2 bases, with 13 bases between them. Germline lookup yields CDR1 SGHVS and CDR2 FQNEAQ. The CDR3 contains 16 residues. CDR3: CASSLNTGLGNQPQHF. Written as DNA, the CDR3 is TGTGCCAGCAGCTTAAATACAGGGTTAGGCAATCAGCCCCAGCATTTT.

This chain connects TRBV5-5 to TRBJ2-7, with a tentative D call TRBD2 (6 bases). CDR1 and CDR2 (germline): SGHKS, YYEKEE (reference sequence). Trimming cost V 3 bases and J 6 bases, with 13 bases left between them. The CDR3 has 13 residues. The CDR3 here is CASSWAGGAEQYV. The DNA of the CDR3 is TGTGCCAGCAGCTGGGCCGGCGGGGCCGAGCAGTACGTC.

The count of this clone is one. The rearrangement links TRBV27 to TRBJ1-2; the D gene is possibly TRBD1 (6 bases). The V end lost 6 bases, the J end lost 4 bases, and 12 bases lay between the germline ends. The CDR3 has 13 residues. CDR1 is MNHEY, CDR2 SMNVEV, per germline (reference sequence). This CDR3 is CASRPGASYGYTF. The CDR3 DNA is TGTGCCAGCAGACCAGGGGCTTCCTATGGCTACACCTTC.

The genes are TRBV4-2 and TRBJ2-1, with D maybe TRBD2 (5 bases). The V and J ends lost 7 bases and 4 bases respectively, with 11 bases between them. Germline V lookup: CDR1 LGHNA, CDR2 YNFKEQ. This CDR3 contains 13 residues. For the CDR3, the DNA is TGTGCCAGCAACCTGGCGGGTTACAATGAGCAGTTCTTC. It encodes CASNLAGYNEQFF.

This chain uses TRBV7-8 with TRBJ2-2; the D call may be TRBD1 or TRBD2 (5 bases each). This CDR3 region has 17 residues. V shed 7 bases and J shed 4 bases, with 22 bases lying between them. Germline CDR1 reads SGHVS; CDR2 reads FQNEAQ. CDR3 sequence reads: CASTTKERGAGTGELFF. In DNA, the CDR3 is TGTGCCAGCACCACAAAAGAGAGAGGGGCTGGCACCGGGGAGCTGTTTTTT.

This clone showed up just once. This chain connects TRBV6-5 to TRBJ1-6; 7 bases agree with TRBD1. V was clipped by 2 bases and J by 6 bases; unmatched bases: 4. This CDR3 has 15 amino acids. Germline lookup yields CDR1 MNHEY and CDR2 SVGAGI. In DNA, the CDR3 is TGTGCCAGCAGTTACCGGGACAGATTTAATTCACCCCTCCACTTT. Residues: CASSYRDRFNSPLHF.

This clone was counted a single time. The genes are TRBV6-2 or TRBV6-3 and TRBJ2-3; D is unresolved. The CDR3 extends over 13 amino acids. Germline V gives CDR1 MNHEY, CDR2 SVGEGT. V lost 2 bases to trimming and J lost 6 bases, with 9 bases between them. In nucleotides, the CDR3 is TGTGCCAGCAGTTACGCGAGGCGGGATACGCAGTATTTT. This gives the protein CASSYARRDTQYF.

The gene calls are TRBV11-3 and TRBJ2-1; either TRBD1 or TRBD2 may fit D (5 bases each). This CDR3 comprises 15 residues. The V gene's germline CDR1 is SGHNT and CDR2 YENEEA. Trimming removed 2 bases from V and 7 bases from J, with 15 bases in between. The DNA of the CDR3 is TGTGCCAGCAGCTTAACATCCTCGGGACCTAATGAGCAGTTCTTC. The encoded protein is CASSLTSSGPNEQFF.

The CDR3 loop reads CASSLDWVSGNTIYF. The CDR3 DNA reads TGTGCCAGCAGCTTAGATTGGGTCTCTGGAAACACCATATATTTT. The rearrangement links TRBV7-2 to TRBJ1-3; D uncertain. The CDR3 contains 15 residues. The germline V gene has CDR1 SGHTA and CDR2 FQGNSA. Trimming stripped 1 base from V and 0 bases from J, with 7 bases between. Full variable domain (outside the CDR3, taken from reference TRBV7-2 and TRBJ1-3): GAGVSQSPSNKVTEKGKDVELRCDPISGHTALYWYRQSLGQGLEFLIYFQGNSAPDKSGLPSDRFSAERTGGSVSTLTIQRTQQEDSAVYLCASSLDWVSGNTIYFGEGSWLTVV.

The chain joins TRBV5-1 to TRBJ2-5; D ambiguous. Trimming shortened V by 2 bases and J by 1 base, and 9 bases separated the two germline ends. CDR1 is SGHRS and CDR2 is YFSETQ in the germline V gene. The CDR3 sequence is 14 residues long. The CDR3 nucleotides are TGCGCCAGCAGCTTCGCAGTGTCCCAAGAGACCCAGTACTTC. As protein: CASSFAVSQETQYF.

CDR3 nucleotides: TGTGCCAGCAGTTACTCGATCCCCTCTGATGGCTACACCTTC. It translates to CASSYSIPSDGYTF. The chain carries TRBV6-5 and TRBJ1-2; D gene unclear. The CDR3 runs 14 residues. The V end was cut by 0 bases, the J end by 6 bases, with 11 bases between. CDR1 MNHEY and CDR2 SVGAGI come from the germline V gene.

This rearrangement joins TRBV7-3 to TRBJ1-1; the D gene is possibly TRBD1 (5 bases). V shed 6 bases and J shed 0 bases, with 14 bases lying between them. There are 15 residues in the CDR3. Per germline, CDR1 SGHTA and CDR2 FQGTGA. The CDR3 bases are TGTGCCAGCAGTGACTTGGGGGGAGTGAACACTGAAGCTTTCTTT. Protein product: CASSDLGGVNTEAFF.

Here the CDR3 DNA reads TGTGCCAGCAGCGACGCGCCAGGACTGGGAGTCACCGGGGAGCTGTTTTTT. It is translated as CASSDAPGLGVTGELFF. The chain employs TRBV5-4 and TRBJ2-2, with D possibly matching TRBD2 (5 bases). Trimming removed 4 bases at V and 4 bases at J, with 20 bases between. CDR3 size: 17 residues. Germline CDR1 is SGHNT and CDR2 is YYREEE (reference sequence).

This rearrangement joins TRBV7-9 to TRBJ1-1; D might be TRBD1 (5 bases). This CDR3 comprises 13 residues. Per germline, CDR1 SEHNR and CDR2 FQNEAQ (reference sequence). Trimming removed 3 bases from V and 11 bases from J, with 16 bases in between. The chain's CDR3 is CASSFRDPREAFF. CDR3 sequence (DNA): TGTGCCAGCAGCTTCCGGGACCCCAGAGAGGCTTTCTTT.